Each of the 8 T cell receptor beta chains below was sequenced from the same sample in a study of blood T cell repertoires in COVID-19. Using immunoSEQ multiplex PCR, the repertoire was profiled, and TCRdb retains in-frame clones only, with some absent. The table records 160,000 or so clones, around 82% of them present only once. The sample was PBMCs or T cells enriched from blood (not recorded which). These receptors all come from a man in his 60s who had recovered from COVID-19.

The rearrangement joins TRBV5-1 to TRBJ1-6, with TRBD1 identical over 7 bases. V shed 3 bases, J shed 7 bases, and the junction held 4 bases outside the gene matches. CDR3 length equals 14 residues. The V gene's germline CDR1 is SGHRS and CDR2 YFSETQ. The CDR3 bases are TGCGCCAGCAGCTCTGGGACAGTCAATTCACCCCTCCACTTT. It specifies CASSSGTVNSPLHF.

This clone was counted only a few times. The CDR3 sequence: CASSRPGTGNTEAFF. CDR3 sequence (DNA): TGTGCCAGCAGCCGTCCCGGGACAGGGAACACTGAAGCTTTCTTT. The chain uses TRBV11-2 and TRBJ1-1; 8 positions match TRBD1. CDR1 is SGHAT and CDR2 is FQNNGV in the germline V gene. The CDR3 runs to 15 residues. J lost 1 base, V lost 5 bases, and 6 bases had no gene match.

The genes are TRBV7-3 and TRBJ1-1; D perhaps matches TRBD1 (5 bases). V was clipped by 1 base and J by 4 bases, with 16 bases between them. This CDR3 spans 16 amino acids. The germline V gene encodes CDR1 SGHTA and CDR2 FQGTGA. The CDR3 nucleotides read TGTGCCAGCAGCTTAAACCCACAGGCGGGGGGCACTGAAGCTTTCTTT. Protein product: CASSLNPQAGGTEAFF.

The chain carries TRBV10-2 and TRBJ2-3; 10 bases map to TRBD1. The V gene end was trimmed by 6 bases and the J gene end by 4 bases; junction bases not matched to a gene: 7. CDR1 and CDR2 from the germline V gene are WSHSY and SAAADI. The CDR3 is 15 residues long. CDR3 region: CASSDRDRGPDTQYF. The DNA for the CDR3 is TGCGCCAGCAGCGACCGGGACAGGGGCCCAGATACGCAGTATTTT.

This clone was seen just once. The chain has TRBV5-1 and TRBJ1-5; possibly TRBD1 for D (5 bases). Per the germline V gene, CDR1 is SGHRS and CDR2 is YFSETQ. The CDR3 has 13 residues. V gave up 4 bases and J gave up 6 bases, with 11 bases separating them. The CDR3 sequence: CASSLLGGQPQHF. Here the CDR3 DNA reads TGCGCCAGCAGCCTCCTGGGGGGTCAGCCCCAGCATTTT.

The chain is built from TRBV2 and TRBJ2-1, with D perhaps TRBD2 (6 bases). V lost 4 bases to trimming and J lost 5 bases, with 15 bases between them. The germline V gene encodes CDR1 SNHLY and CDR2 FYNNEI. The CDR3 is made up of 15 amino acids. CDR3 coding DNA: TGTGCCAGCAGTGTCGCGGTAGGGAGGCACAATGAGCAGTTCTTC. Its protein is CASSVAVGRHNEQFF.

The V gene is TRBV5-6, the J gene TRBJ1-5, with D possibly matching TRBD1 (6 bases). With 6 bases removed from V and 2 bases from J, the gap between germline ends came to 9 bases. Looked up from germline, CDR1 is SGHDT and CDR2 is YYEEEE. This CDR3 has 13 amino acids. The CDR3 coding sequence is TGTGCCAGCACCCGACAGGGCAATCAGCCCCAGCATTTT. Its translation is CASTRQGNQPQHF. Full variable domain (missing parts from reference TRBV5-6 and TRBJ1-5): DAGVTQSPTHLIKTRGQQVTLRCSPKSGHDTVSWYQQALGQGPQFIFQYYEEEERQRGNFPDRFSGHQFPNYSSELNVNALLLGDSALYLCASTRQGNQPQHFGDGTRLSIL.

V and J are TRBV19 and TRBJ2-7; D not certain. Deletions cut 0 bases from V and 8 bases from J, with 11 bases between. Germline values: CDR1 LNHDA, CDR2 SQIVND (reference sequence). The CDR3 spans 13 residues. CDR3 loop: CASSIENSPQQYF. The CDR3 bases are TGTGCCAGTAGTATAGAGAACAGTCCTCAGCAGTACTTC.